The table lists the clone carrying this TCR beta chain with a few counts. The CDR3 contains 15 residues. Looked up from germline, CDR1 is SNHLY and CDR2 is FYNNEI. V shed 6 bases and J shed 1 base, with 16 bases lying between them. The data were obtained in a study of early T cells in non-severe SARS-CoV-2 infection. Background on the study: Unsorted whole-blood RNA was sequenced in bulk, leaving chains unpaired.

TCRdb re-analysed the 5' RACE reads in MiXCR, keeping a single row per CDR3 protein. Of about 50,000 distinct CDR3 sequences listed, roughly 10% were seen once; the top ten hold about 5.4%. The source was whole blood, collected at baseline. The chain combines TRBV2 with TRBJ2-7, with D unresolved. The clonotype comes from an adult who was a healthcare worker with PCR-confirmed SARS-CoV-2 infection or an uninfected control (not recorded which). The CDR3 region is CASSAQITVSYEQYF. CDR3 nucleotide sequence: TGTGCCAGCAGCGCACAAATAACAGTTTCCTACGAGCAGTACTTC.